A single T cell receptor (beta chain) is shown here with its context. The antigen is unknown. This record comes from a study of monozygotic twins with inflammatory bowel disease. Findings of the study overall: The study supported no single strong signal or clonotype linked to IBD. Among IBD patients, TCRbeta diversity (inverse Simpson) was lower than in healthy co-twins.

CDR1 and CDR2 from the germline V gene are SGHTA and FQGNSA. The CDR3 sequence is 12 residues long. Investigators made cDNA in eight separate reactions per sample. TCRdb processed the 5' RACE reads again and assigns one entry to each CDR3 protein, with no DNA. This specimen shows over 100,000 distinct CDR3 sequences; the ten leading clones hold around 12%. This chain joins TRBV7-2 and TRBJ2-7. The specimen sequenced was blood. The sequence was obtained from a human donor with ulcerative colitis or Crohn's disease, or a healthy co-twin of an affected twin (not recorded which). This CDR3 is CASSLALYEQYF. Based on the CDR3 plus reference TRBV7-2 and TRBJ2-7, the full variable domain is GAGVSQSPSNKVTEKGKDVELRCDPISGHTALYWYRQSLGQGLEFLIYFQGNSAPDKSGLPSDRFSAERTGGSVSTLTIQRTQQEDSAVYLCASSLALYEQYFGPGTRLTVT.